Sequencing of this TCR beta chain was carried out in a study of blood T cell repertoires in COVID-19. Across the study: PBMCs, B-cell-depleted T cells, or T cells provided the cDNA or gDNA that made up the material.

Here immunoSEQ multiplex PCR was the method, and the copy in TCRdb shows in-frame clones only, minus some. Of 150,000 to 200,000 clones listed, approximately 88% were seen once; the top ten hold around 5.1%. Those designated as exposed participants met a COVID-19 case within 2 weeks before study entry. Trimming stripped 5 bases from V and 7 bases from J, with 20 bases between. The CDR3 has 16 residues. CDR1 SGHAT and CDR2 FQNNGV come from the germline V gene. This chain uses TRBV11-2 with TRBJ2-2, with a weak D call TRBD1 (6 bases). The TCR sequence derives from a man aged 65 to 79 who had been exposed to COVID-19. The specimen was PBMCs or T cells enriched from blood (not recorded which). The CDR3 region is CASSQILLGAGGELFF. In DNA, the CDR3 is TGTGCCAGCAGCCAGATCCTGTTGGGGGCCGGCGGGGAGCTGTTTTTT. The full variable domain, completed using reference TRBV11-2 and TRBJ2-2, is EAGVAQSPRYKIIEKRQSVAFWCNPISGHATLYWYQQILGQGPKLLIQFQNNGVVDDSQLPKDRFSAERLKGVDSTLKIQPAKLEDSAVYLCASSQILLGAGGELFFGEGSRLTVL.